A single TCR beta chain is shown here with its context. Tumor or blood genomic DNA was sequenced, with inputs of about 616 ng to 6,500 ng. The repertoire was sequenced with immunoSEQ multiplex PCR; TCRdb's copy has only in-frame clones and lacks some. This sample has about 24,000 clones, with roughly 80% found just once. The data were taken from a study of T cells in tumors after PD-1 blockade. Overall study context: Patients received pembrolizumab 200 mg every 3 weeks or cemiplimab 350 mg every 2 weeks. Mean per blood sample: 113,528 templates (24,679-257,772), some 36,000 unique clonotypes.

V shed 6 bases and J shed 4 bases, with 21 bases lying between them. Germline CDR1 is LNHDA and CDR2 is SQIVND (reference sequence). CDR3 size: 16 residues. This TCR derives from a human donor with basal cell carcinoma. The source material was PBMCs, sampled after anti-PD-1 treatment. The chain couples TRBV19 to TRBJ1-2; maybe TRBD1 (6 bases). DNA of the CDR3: TGTGCCAGTAGATCGTCGGGGGCAGGGGTCCTCTATGGCTACACCTTC. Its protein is CASRSSGAGVLYGYTF.